The 10 T cell receptor beta chains below come from one sample, sequenced in a study of cytomegalovirus exposure and HLA in healthy donors (dated by TCRdb to the late 2010s). Libraries came from the immunoSEQ multiplex PCR assay. For the multiplex PCR, a mixture combining 60 forward primers for TCR Vbeta segments and 13 reverse primers for TCR Jbeta segments was used. Entries here come from immuneACCESS through TCRdb and include only in-frame sequences with V and J called. Some clones fail to appear in such tables; in the studies checked, an unresolved V gene covers under half of the shortfall, and the cause of the remainder is unknown. In this sample the table shows about 140,000 clones, around two thirds of which occur a single time. The ten largest clones add up to more than 9% of the sample. Sample: PBMCs. These receptors originate from a man aged 30 to 45 in good health and CMV-seropositive.

Written as DNA, the CDR3 is TGTGCCAGCAGCTTAAATGCAGGGTCTGGAAACACCATATATTTT. Its translation: CASSLNAGSGNTIYF. The V call is TRBV5-4, the J call TRBJ1-3, with D perhaps TRBD1 (5 bases). Germline values: CDR1 SGHNT, CDR2 YYREEE (reference sequence). V lost 2 bases to trimming and J lost 1 base, with 10 bases between them. This CDR3 has 15 amino acids.

The rearrangement joins TRBV10-2 to TRBJ2-3; possible D gene TRBD2, 5 bases. In germline, CDR1 is WSHSY, CDR2 SAAADI. V dropped 2 bases and J dropped 9 bases, with 15 bases sitting between them. The CDR3 contains 14 residues. The CDR3 region has the DNA TGCGCCAGCAGTGAGACTAAAGGACTCGAGACGCAGTATTTT. As protein: CASSETKGLETQYF.

Comment on this clone: Other nucleotide sequences from this sample produce the same CDR3. The chain combines TRBV9 with TRBJ1-1; the D is unclear. There are 12 residues in the CDR3. The ends were cut back, 0 bases at V and 3 bases at J, with 3 bases in the middle. Germline-derived CDR1 and CDR2 are SGDLS and YYNGEE. The CDR3 loop reads CASSVGDTEAFF. The DNA for the CDR3 is TGTGCCAGCAGCGTAGGAGACACTGAAGCTTTCTTT.

The CDR3 DNA reads as TGTGCCAGCAGCGGTCCCGGGACAGGGTCCGGGGCCAACGTCCTGACTTTC. This translates into CASSGPGTGSGANVLTF. This chain links TRBV28 with TRBJ2-6, with 9 bases fitting TRBD1. Trimming at V came to 6 bases and at J to 4 bases, leaving 10 bases not matched to a gene. Germline loops: CDR1 MDHEN, CDR2 SYDVKM. The CDR3 is made up of 17 amino acids.

The chain is built from TRBV29-1 and TRBJ2-7, with 7 bases that match TRBD2. V gave up 1 base and J gave up 2 bases; unmatched junction bases: 2. The CDR3 runs 13 residues. CDR1 is SQVTM and CDR2 is ANQGSEA in the germline V gene. As DNA, the CDR3 is TGCAGCGTTGAAGGTCGGGGGGCCTACGAGCAGTACTTC. The encoded protein is CSVEGRGAYEQYF.

The V and J genes are TRBV19 and TRBJ2-7; D unclear. Trimming removed 1 base at V and 2 bases at J, with 6 bases between. Germline lookup yields CDR1 LNHDA and CDR2 SQIVND (reference sequence). The CDR3 runs 13 residues. The CDR3 spells CASSIGGAYEQYF. CDR3 nucleotide sequence: TGTGCCAGTAGTATAGGAGGTGCCTACGAGCAGTACTTC. The full variable domain, its missing parts supplied by reference TRBV19 and TRBJ2-7, is DGGITQSPKYLFRKEGQNVTLSCEQNLNHDAMYWYRQDPGQGLRLIYYSQIVNDFQKGDIAEGYSVSREKKESFPLTVTSAQKNPTAFYLCASSIGGAYEQYFGPGTRLTVT.

V usage is TRBV7-3 and J usage is TRBJ1-5; D call uncertain. Trimming cost V 2 bases and J 4 bases, with 6 bases left between them. Germline V CDR1 and CDR2: SGHTA, FQGTGA. The CDR3 length is 13 residues. CDR3 in DNA: TGTGCCAGCAGCTTATTGGCAAATCAGCCCCAGCATTTT. As protein: CASSLLANQPQHF.

This clone was detected only a few times. V is TRBV5-6 and J is TRBJ2-7; possibly TRBD1 for D (5 bases). This CDR3 has 11 residues. V was pared by 4 bases and J by 6 bases, with 8 bases between. Germline V gives CDR1 SGHDT, CDR2 YYEEEE. CDR3 sequence reads: CASSVGAEQYF. The CDR3 nucleotides read TGTGCCAGCAGCGTAGGGGCCGAGCAGTACTTC.

This clone was picked up a small number of times. V and J are TRBV7-2 and TRBJ1-1; unclear D gene. V was trimmed by 4 bases and J by 10 bases, leaving 13 bases between them. CDR3 length: 12 amino acids. Germline values: CDR1 SGHTA, CDR2 FQGNSA. The CDR3 DNA reads TGTGCCAGCAGCTCGAGGGTCTTCGGAGCTTTCTTT. Its protein product is CASSSRVFGAFF.

The sample holds a few counts of this clone. The chain recombines TRBV5-4 with TRBJ1-2; TRBD1 aligns across 8 bases. The germline gives CDR1 SGHNT, CDR2 YYREEE (reference sequence). The CDR3 spans 15 residues. With V trimmed by 4 bases and J by 7 bases, 12 bases remained unmatched. The CDR3 loop reads CASSTKDRVHGGYTF. The CDR3 coding sequence is TGTGCCAGCAGCACAAAGGACAGGGTGCATGGTGGCTACACCTTC.